Below, one TCR beta chain is given with its context. Its antigen is not known. The data were taken from a study of cytomegalovirus exposure and HLA in healthy donors. Study-level findings and limits: There were under 200 TCR beta chains listed as cytomegalovirus-associated. Using a false discovery rate of 0.05, a later analysis showed that around 16,000 TCR beta sequences were associated with HLA alleles. A missense DCLRE1C variant was associated with V- and J-gene trimming of TCR beta chains in a later analysis, and an independent cohort replicated the association.

Amplification used 60 Vbeta primers and 13 Jbeta primers. TCRdb keeps only in-frame clones here, not all; method: immunoSEQ multiplex PCR. The sample records about 89,000 clones, about 89% being singletons. Material for sequencing was PBMCs. The TCR was taken from a man aged 30-40 years in good health and CMV-seropositive.

The CDR3 protein is CASSSRTGEGAYGYTF. The CDR3, as DNA: TGTGCCAGCAGCTCCCGGACAGGGGAAGGAGCCTATGGCTACACCTTC. This chain joins TRBV7-9 and TRBJ1-2, with 9 bases fitting TRBD1. Germline V gene data show CDR1 as SEHNR and CDR2 as FQNEAQ (reference sequence). The CDR3 is 16 residues long. V gave up 4 bases and J gave up 4 bases; unmatched junction bases: 10.